Each of the 23 T cell receptor beta chains below was sequenced from the same sample in a study of T cells in Graves' hyperthyroidism and ophthalmopathy. Amplified regions were TCR beta CDR3 sequences from RNA transcripts. The study used the HTBI primer set for a first-round RT-PCR of the TCR CDR3. TCRdb processed the multiplex PCR reads anew with MiXCR; each CDR3 protein has one entry. The sample has approximately 100,000 distinct CDR3 sequences; about 37% are singletons. Material: peripheral blood or thyroid tissue (not recorded which). The receptors come from a woman aged 30 to 39 with Graves' hyperthyroidism.

This clonotype was observed at least ten times. The chain links TRBV11-1 to TRBJ2-5, with D perhaps matching TRBD2 (6 bases). V was cut by 3 bases and J by 0 bases, with 14 bases left in between. Germline V gives CDR1 SGHAT, CDR2 FQDESV (reference sequence). The CDR3 is made up of 16 amino acids. The CDR3: CASSFGDSQYQETQYF. The CDR3 DNA reads TGTGCCAGCAGCTTTGGGGACTCCCAGTACCAAGAGACCCAGTACTTC.

CDR3 coding DNA: TGTGCCACCAGCAGCCGAGACAGGGCTAATCAGCCCCAGCATTTT. Its translation: CATSSRDRANQPQHF. The chain employs TRBV15 and TRBJ1-5; 7 positions match TRBD1. V trimming: 3 bases; J trimming: 4 bases; junction bases outside the gene matches: 6. CDR1 is LNHNV and CDR2 is YYDKDF in the germline V gene (reference sequence). CDR3 length: 15 amino acids.

Comment on this clonotype: The limits of the CDR3 on the DNA are not certain, so only TCRdb's listed CDR3 is given. The chain uses TRBV7-9 and TRBJ2-7; the D call TRBD1 from the table was never checked on the DNA. The CDR3 numbers 18 amino acids, ends counted. CDR1 SEHNR and CDR2 FQNEAQ come from the germline V gene (reference sequence). This chain's CDR3 is CASSFYICSATGPYEQYF.

The chain has TRBV2 and TRBJ2-7, with no clear D. CDR3 length: 14 amino acids. The germline V gene encodes CDR1 SNHLY and CDR2 FYNNEI. V lost 3 bases to trimming and J lost 9 bases, with 18 bases between them. The CDR3: CASSESPSSCGQYF. The DNA for the CDR3 is TGTGCCAGCAGTGAGAGCCCGTCTTCCTGCGGGCAGTACTTC.

The chain couples TRBV25-1 to TRBJ2-5, with D possibly being TRBD1 (5 bases). Deletions cut 4 bases from V and 5 bases from J, with 20 bases between. Per germline, CDR1 MGHDK and CDR2 SYGVNS. The CDR3 is made up of 16 amino acids. CDR3 protein: CASSAPTGAFGETQYF. The CDR3 nucleotides are TGTGCCAGCAGTGCTCCGACTGGGGCATTCGGGGAGACCCAGTACTTC.

This clonotype was counted at least ten times. The chain has TRBV6-6 and TRBJ2-7; D unresolved. Trimming took off 4 bases at V and 0 bases at J, with 10 bases between the two ends. The CDR3 extends over 14 amino acids. The germline V gene has CDR1 MNHNY and CDR2 SVGAGI (reference sequence). The CDR3 here is CASSSAFLSYEQYF. The CDR3 nucleotides read TGTGCCAGCAGTTCGGCCTTCCTCTCCTACGAGCAGTACTTC.

Many counts were recorded for this clonotype. This sequence joins TRBV7-3 and TRBJ2-5; 7 nucleotides agree with TRBD2. Germline CDR1 reads SGHTA; CDR2 reads FQGTGA. J lost 6 bases, V lost 8 bases, and 9 bases had no gene match. The CDR3 sequence is 13 residues long. CDR3: CASVEGGPQTQYF. The CDR3 DNA reads as TGTGCCAGCGTGGAGGGAGGGCCGCAGACCCAGTACTTC.

The sample holds many counts of this clonotype. V usage is TRBV7-2 and J usage is TRBJ2-5; 7 positions match TRBD2. CDR1 is SGHTA, CDR2 FQGNSA, per germline. Trimming cost V 2 bases and J 4 bases; bases outside gene matches: 4. The CDR3 consists of 14 residues. CDR3 protein: CASSLMGRGETQYF. The CDR3 DNA follows: TGTGCCAGCAGCTTAATGGGGAGGGGAGAGACCCAGTACTTC.

This clonotype was recorded many times. This chain joins TRBV11-2 and TRBJ1-6; 8 bases line up with TRBD1. The CDR3 covers 14 residues. Looked up from germline, CDR1 is SGHAT and CDR2 is FQNNGV. CDR3 coding DNA: TGTGCGAGTATCGGGACAGGATTAAATTCACCCCTCCACTTT. It specifies CASIGTGLNSPLHF.

Comments on this clonotype: The CDR3 end shows no conserved phenylalanine or tryptophan, and so a read error is likely. This chain uses TRBV11-2 with TRBJ1-1; D is ambiguous. The CDR3 is 16 residues long. Germline V gene lookup returns CDR1 SGHAT and CDR2 FQNNGV. The germline V and J ends were trimmed by 8 bases and 3 bases, with 22 bases remaining between them. CDR3 amino acids: CASSPLISGWDTEAFS. The DNA of the CDR3 is TGTGCCAGCTCACCATTGATATCCGGGTGGGACACTGAAGCTTTCTCT.

Many counts were recorded for this clonotype. The gene calls are TRBV27 and TRBJ2-3, with 8 positions matching TRBD2. The ends lost 8 bases at V and 0 bases at J; junction bases unmatched: 4. CDR1 and CDR2 from the germline V gene are MNHEY and SMNVEV (reference sequence). There are 14 residues in the CDR3. The CDR3 region has the DNA TGTGCCAGCGGCGGACTAGCAAGCACAGATACGCAGTATTTT. Residues: CASGGLASTDTQYF.

This clonotype was counted a few times. The chain employs TRBV28 and TRBJ1-3; a weak D match, TRBD1 (5 bases). Germline V gene sequence: CDR1 MDHEN, CDR2 SYDVKM. The germline V and J ends were trimmed by 2 bases and 4 bases, with 15 bases remaining between them. The CDR3 sequence is 16 residues long. The CDR3 protein is CASSLDPGLAGNTIYF. In DNA form, the CDR3 reads TGTGCCAGCAGTTTAGACCCAGGGCTGGCCGGAAACACCATATATTTT. Looking up the rest from reference TRBV28 and TRBJ1-3 gives the full variable domain: DVKVTQSSRYLVKRTGEKVFLECVQDMDHENMFWYRQDPGLGLRLIYFSYDVKMKEKGDIPEGYSVSREKKERFSLILESASTNQTSMYLCASSLDPGLAGNTIYFGEGSWLTVV.

In this sample, this clonotype turned up many times. The chain joins TRBV20-1 to TRBJ2-7, with 9 bases fitting TRBD1. Germline CDR1 DFQATT, CDR2 SNEGSKA (reference sequence). With 6 bases clipped from V and 4 bases from J, the junction kept 4 bases outside the gene matches. The CDR3 spans 12 residues. The CDR3 sequence is CSAEGQGYEQYF. CDR3 bases: TGCAGTGCGGAAGGACAGGGGTACGAGCAGTACTTC.

This chain uses TRBV29-1 with TRBJ2-7; either TRBD1 or TRBD2 may supply D (5 bases each). Germline assignment: CDR1 SQVTM and CDR2 ANQGSEA. The CDR3 covers 11 residues. V lost 6 bases and J lost 9, with 15 bases in between. The CDR3 reads CSVSTWDRQYF. CDR3 bases: TGCAGCGTGAGCACGTGGGACCGGCAGTACTTC.

Turning to this clonotype: At one end, the junction sequence differs from germline, possibly due to a read error. The genes are TRBV7-3 and TRBJ2-1, with D perhaps given as TRBD1 or TRBD2 (5 bases each). Germline V gene data show CDR1 as SGHTA and CDR2 as FQGTGA. CDR3 length: 12 amino acids. DNA for the CDR3: TGTGCCAGCAGCCTCGGGACGAATGAGCAGTCCTTC. It yields the protein CASSLGTNEQSF.

This clonotype was observed many times. This chain links TRBV9 with TRBJ2-3, with a tentative D call TRBD2 (6 bases). The CDR3 is made up of 16 amino acids. CDR1 is SGDLS and CDR2 is YYNGEE in the germline V gene. The V end lost 7 bases, the J end lost 4 bases, and 22 bases lay between the germline ends. The CDR3, as DNA: TGTGCCAGCTCACCCGAGGGAGGAGGTCTGGCAGATACGCAGTATTTT. Translation gives CASSPEGGGLADTQYF.

The CDR3: CSAIGTSGRAGELFF. For the CDR3, the DNA is TGCAGTGCTATTGGGACTAGCGGGAGGGCCGGGGAGCTGTTTTTT. This chain joins TRBV20-1 and TRBJ2-2, with TRBD2 matching over 16 bases. Germline assignment: CDR1 DFQATT and CDR2 SNEGSKA (reference sequence). V shed 4 bases and J 6 bases; nucleotides not matched to a gene: 2. The CDR3 has 15 residues.

The chain combines TRBV7-9 with TRBJ1-1; possibly TRBD1 for D (6 bases). This CDR3 has 15 residues. Germline assignment: CDR1 SEHNR and CDR2 FQNEAQ (reference sequence). With 7 bases removed from V and 3 bases from J, the gap between germline ends came to 18 bases. The CDR3 here is CASNEQGVLYTEAFF. The CDR3 bases are TGTGCCAGCAACGAACAGGGTGTTTTGTACACTGAAGCTTTCTTT.

V usage is TRBV10-3 and J usage is TRBJ1-1; D unclear. V shed 7 bases and J shed 0 bases, with 9 bases lying between them. CDR1 ENHRY and CDR2 SYGVKD come from the germline V gene. The CDR3 loop spans 13 amino acids. The CDR3 nucleotides read TGTGCCATCAAAAGTGGCATGAACACTGAAGCTTTCTTT. Translated, it gives CAIKSGMNTEAFF.

The rearrangement uses TRBV7-9 and TRBJ2-2; 8 bases agree with TRBD1. CDR1 is SEHNR and CDR2 is FQNEAQ in the germline V gene (reference sequence). Germline trimming cut 3 bases from V and 8 bases from J; bases unmatched to any gene: 2. The CDR3 has 13 amino acids. In DNA form, the CDR3 reads TGTGCCAGCAGCTTTGACAGGGGAGGGGAGCTGTTTTTT. It yields the protein CASSFDRGGELFF.

About this clonotype: In this CDR3 the conserved last residue, phenylalanine or tryptophan, is missing, so a read error is likely. The DNA is left out, because the CDR3 cannot be placed on it with certainty; the CDR3 is given as TCRdb lists it. J is TRBJ1-3 and V is TRBV5-1. Germline-derived CDR1 and CDR2 are SGHRS and YFSETQ. Both ends counted, the CDR3 spans 11 residues. The CDR3: CASSPMDQWIS.

The rearrangement uses TRBV2 and TRBJ1-6; no clear D gene. Between the trimmed V and J ends, which lost 4 bases and 4 bases, there was a span of 8 bases. The germline V gene has CDR1 SNHLY and CDR2 FYNNEI. CDR3 length equals 14 residues. The CDR3 reads CASSVGGYNSPLHF. CDR3 DNA sequence: TGTGCCAGCAGTGTGGGCGGGTATAATTCACCCCTCCACTTT.

In regard to this clonotype: This sequence may be a read error, since a much larger clone differs from it by one base. This sequence joins TRBV27 and TRBJ1-6; D unresolved. CDR1 MNHEY and CDR2 SMNVEV come from the germline V gene (reference sequence). Trimming pared 5 bases from V and 3 bases from J, leaving 11 bases between. The CDR3 runs to 15 residues. The CDR3 nucleotides are TGTGCCAGCAGTGTCCGGTCCTTCTATAATTCACCCCTCCACTTT. Protein: CASSVRSFYNSPLHF.